Presented here are 12 T cell receptor beta chains from one specimen sequenced in a study of T cells in Graves' hyperthyroidism and ophthalmopathy. The investigators amplified TCR beta CDR3 regions from RNA transcripts. TCR CDR3 regions were first amplified by RT-PCR with HTBI primers. TCRdb recomputed calls from the multiplex PCR reads with MiXCR, one row per CDR3 protein. Of over 550,000 distinct CDR3 sequences listed, approximately 15% are singletons. The sample consisted of blood. These receptors came from a woman in her late teens or twenties with Graves' hyperthyroidism.

This clonotype was recorded many times. The V call is TRBV7-6, the J call TRBJ2-5; 8 bases align to TRBD2. The CDR3 extends over 16 amino acids. Unmatched junction bases numbered 7, after V lost 2 bases and J lost 2 bases. Germline CDR1 is SGHVS and CDR2 is FNYEAQ. The chain's CDR3 is CASSLRVREVQETQYF. CDR3 nucleotide sequence: TGTGCCAGCAGCTTACGGGTGCGGGAGGTTCAAGAGACCCAGTACTTC. Combining the CDR3 with reference TRBV7-6 and TRBJ2-5 gives the whole variable domain GAGVSQSPRYKVTKRGQDVALRCDPISGHVSLYWYRQALGQGPEFLTYFNYEAQQDKSGLPNDRFSAERPEGSISTLTIQRTEQRDSAMYRCASSLRVREVQETQYFGPGTRLLVL.

This clonotype was picked up many times. The chain joins TRBV28 to TRBJ1-4; the match to TRBD1 covers 10 bases. CDR1 MDHEN and CDR2 SYDVKM come from the germline V gene. The CDR3 runs to 16 residues. J was trimmed by 7 bases and V by 3 bases; bases with no gene match: 8. CDR3 loop: CASSLSGTGVSEKLFF. CDR3 sequence (DNA): TGTGCCAGCAGTTTGTCCGGGACAGGGGTTAGTGAAAAACTGTTTTTT.

The rearrangement joins TRBV12-3 or TRBV12-4 to TRBJ2-1; perhaps TRBD1 as D (6 bases). The CDR3 length is 14 residues. V lost 4 bases, J lost 8 bases, and 15 bases lay in between. The CDR3 DNA sequence: TGTGCCAGCAGTTCCCTGGGGGCGACGGATGAGCAGTTCTTC. It codes for CASSSLGATDEQFF.

This chain connects TRBV2 to TRBJ2-3, with TRBD1 matching 7 bases. CDR1 and CDR2 from the germline V gene are SNHLY and FYNNEI. The CDR3 has 16 amino acids. After removal of 1 base from V and 0 bases from J, the junction contained 4 bases not matched to a gene. The CDR3 sequence: CASSEGPGQSTDTQYF. The CDR3 nucleotides are TGTGCCAGCAGTGAAGGCCCGGGACAGAGCACAGATACGCAGTATTTT.

This clonotype was found a few times. The CDR3 bases are TGCGCCAGCAGCCCCGTAGCGGGGACCGGGGGAAACATTCAGTACTTC. It codes for CASSPVAGTGGNIQYF. The gene calls are TRBV5-1 and TRBJ2-4, with TRBD2 matching over 8 bases. Unmatched junction bases numbered 12, after V lost 4 bases and J lost 6 bases. The CDR3 totals 16 residues. Germline V gene lookup returns CDR1 SGHRS and CDR2 YFSETQ.

This clonotype was seen many times. The chain recombines TRBV5-1 with TRBJ2-3; a weak D match, TRBD1 (6 bases). Germline values: CDR1 SGHRS, CDR2 YFSETQ. The CDR3 is made up of 14 amino acids. Trimming shortened V by 0 bases and J by 1 base, and 6 bases separated the two germline ends. The CDR3 here is CASSLEGGTDTQYF. The CDR3 DNA sequence: TGCGCCAGCAGCTTGGAGGGGGGCACAGATACGCAGTATTTT.

The chain has TRBV20-1 and TRBJ2-7; D not resolved. Germline values: CDR1 DFQATT, CDR2 SNEGSKA (reference sequence). The CDR3 sequence is 14 residues long. V was clipped by 0 bases and J by 2 bases, with 11 bases between them. Here the CDR3 reads CSARDEVRPYEQYF. The CDR3 DNA follows: TGCAGTGCTAGAGATGAGGTGCGTCCCTACGAGCAGTACTTC.

V is TRBV3-1 and J is TRBJ1-4; the D is unclear. Trimming stripped 0 bases from V and 14 bases from J, with 7 bases between. This CDR3 has 11 residues. Germline V CDR1 and CDR2: LGHDT, YNNKEL (reference sequence). As DNA, the CDR3 is TGTGCCAGCAGCCAAGAGGGCGGTCTGTTTTTT. Translating gives CASSQEGGLFF.

DNA for the CDR3: TGTGCCAGCAGCTTACCCGTCGACCTCGGCTATGGCTACACCTTC. As protein: CASSLPVDLGYGYTF. The chain uses TRBV7-2 and TRBJ1-2; D ambiguous. Germline V CDR1 and CDR2: SGHTA, FQGNSA. With 2 bases removed from V and 4 bases from J, the gap between germline ends came to 14 bases. This CDR3 is 15 amino acids long.

This clonotype was counted between two and nine times. The chain combines TRBV30 with TRBJ1-5; D may be TRBD1 (5 bases). The V gene's germline CDR1 is GTSNPN and CDR2 SVGIG (reference sequence). This CDR3 spans 15 amino acids. The germline V and J ends were trimmed by 2 bases and 2 bases, with 13 bases remaining between them. The DNA for the CDR3 is TGTGCCTGGAGTCCGGGTATAGGGGGCAATCAGCCCCAGCATTTT. Its translation is CAWSPGIGGNQPQHF. The full variable domain, rest sourced from reference TRBV30 and TRBJ1-5, is SQTIHQWPATLVQPVGSPLSLECTVEGTSNPNLYWYRQAAGRGLQLLFYSVGIGQISSEVPQNLSASRPQDRQFILSSKKLLLSDSGFYLCAWSPGIGGNQPQHFGDGTRLSIL.

In its sample, this clonotype was seen many times. The chain carries TRBV4-3 and TRBJ2-3; TRBD1 is a possible D gene (5 bases). Deletions cut 1 base from V and 5 bases from J, with 19 bases between. The CDR3 covers 17 residues. Germline V gives CDR1 LGHNA, CDR2 YSLEER. CDR3 sequence (DNA): TGCGCCAGCAGCCAAGTTGGGCATGGTCAGGGAAAAGATACGCAGTATTTT. This gives the protein CASSQVGHGQGKDTQYF.

The chain is built from TRBV20-1 and TRBJ2-1; D unclear. Trimming removed 1 base from V and 3 bases from J, with 13 bases in between. The CDR3 runs 15 residues. The germline CDR1 and CDR2 sequences are DFQATT and SNEGSKA (reference sequence). The CDR3 DNA sequence: TGCAGTGCTAGAGGGCTACTTATCAGCTACAATGAGCAGTTCTTC. Encoded protein: CSARGLLISYNEQFF.